The entry that follows covers one T cell receptor beta chain sequence. The CDR3 contains 15 residues. Germline CDR1 reads SGDLS; CDR2 reads YYNGEE. Trimming took 0 bases from V and 3 from J, leaving 13 bases between them. These data are taken from a study of blood T cell repertoires in COVID-19. Study as a whole: The United States, Italy and Spain were the sources of the acute and convalescent COVID-19 samples. T cells, B-cell-depleted T cells, or PBMCs supplied cDNA or gDNA.

The age range of participants was about 18 to 95 years, with residence in about two dozen US areas. Source study methods: Amplification of reference gene primers provided the estimated nucleated cell counts. Some clones are missing from TCRdb's copy, which holds only in-frame ones; the method was immunoSEQ multiplex PCR. V and J calls and clone size are as listed in that table; D and trimming were resolved from the DNA. The table includes around 190,000 clones, about 85% detected once. This rearrangement joins TRBV9 to TRBJ2-7; D may be TRBD1 (6 bases). The sequence was collected from a woman in her thirties or forties in a cohort exposed to, infected with or recovered from COVID-19 (not recorded which). Sequences were obtained from PBMCs or T cells enriched from blood (not recorded which). The CDR3 reads CASSVEQGLLYEQYF. Here the CDR3 DNA reads TGTGCCAGCAGCGTAGAGCAGGGGCTACTCTACGAGCAGTACTTC.